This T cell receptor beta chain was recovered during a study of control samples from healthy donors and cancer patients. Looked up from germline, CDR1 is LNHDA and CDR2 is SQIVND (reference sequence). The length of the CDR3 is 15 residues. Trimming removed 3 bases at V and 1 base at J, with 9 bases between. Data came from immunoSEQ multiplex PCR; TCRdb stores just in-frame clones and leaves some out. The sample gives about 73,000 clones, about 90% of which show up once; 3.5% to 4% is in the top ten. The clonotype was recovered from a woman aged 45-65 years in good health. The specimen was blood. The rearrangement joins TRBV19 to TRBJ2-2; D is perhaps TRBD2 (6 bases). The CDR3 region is CASSIGRLNTGELFF. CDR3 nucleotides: TGTGCCAGTAGTATCGGGAGACTGAACACCGGGGAGCTGTTTTTT.